This record concerns one T cell receptor beta chain sequence. The TCR beta repertoire was assessed by survey-level immunoSEQ sequencing. TCRdb keeps only in-frame clones here, not all; method: immunoSEQ multiplex PCR. The sample contains 40,000 to 55,000 clones, just over 90% of which appear only once. Germline trimming cut 4 bases from V and 0 bases from J; bases unmatched to any gene: 5. Per germline, CDR1 SGHTA and CDR2 FQGNSA. This CDR3 has 16 amino acids. Specimen: PBMCs. The rearrangement joins TRBV7-2 to TRBJ1-5; 8 nucleotides line up with TRBD1. The origin of this receptor is a man between 35 and 55 years old with rheumatoid arthritis. The CDR3 sequence: CASSSQGASSNQPQHF. CDR3 bases: TGTGCCAGCAGCTCGCAGGGGGCCAGTAGCAATCAGCCCCAGCATTTT.